These 31 T cell receptor beta chains originate from one sample sequenced in a study of T cell responses to AZD1222 COVID-19 vaccine. Method: immunoSEQ multiplex PCR; TCRdb's copy keeps in-frame clones and lacks some. This table has 180,000 or so clones, about nine tenths appearing once. The sample here was peripheral blood, taken 28 days after the second AZD1222 dose. These receptors were obtained from an adult who received the AZD1222 COVID-19 vaccine.

V usage is TRBV9 and J usage is TRBJ2-5, with 9 bases lining up with TRBD2. The length of the CDR3 is 15 residues. Germline trimming cut 0 bases from V and 4 bases from J; bases unmatched to any gene: 4. Germline V gene data show CDR1 as SGDLS and CDR2 as YYNGEE. The CDR3 loop reads CASSVGSGGGETQYF. CDR3 DNA sequence: TGTGCCAGCAGCGTAGGTAGCGGGGGAGGAGAGACCCAGTACTTC. Filled out from reference TRBV9 and TRBJ2-5, the complete variable domain reads DSGVTQTPKHLITATGQRVTLRCSPRSGDLSVYWYQQSLDQGLQFLIQYYNGEERAKGNILERFSAQQFPDLHSELNLSSLELGDSALYFCASSVGSGGGETQYFGPGTRLLVL.

This rearrangement joins TRBV6-5 to TRBJ1-3; no definite D call. Trimming shortened V by 5 bases and J by 4 bases, and 12 bases separated the two germline ends. The CDR3 extends over 14 amino acids. The germline V gene has CDR1 MNHEY and CDR2 SVGAGI. Here the CDR3 DNA reads TGTGCCAGCAGTACGGACCCCCTGGGAAACACCATATATTTT. Its protein is CASSTDPLGNTIYF.

The V and J genes are TRBV2 and TRBJ2-7, with TRBD2 matching over 8 bases. This CDR3 has 14 residues. V dropped 6 bases and J dropped 3; count of bases not matched to a gene: 7. Germline V CDR1 and CDR2: SNHLY, FYNNEI. The CDR3 bases are TGTGCCAGCAGGTTCGGGCGGGAGGACTACGAGCAGTACTTC. It is translated as CASRFGREDYEQYF.

V is TRBV2 and J is TRBJ1-6, with a possible D match to TRBD1 (6 bases). CDR3 length: 14 amino acids. Between the trimmed V and J ends, which lost 6 bases and 8 bases, there was a span of 14 bases. CDR1 and CDR2 (germline): SNHLY, FYNNEI. The CDR3 nucleotides are TGTGCCAGCAGCGTACAGGGTGATGATTCACCCCTCCACTTT. Protein: CASSVQGDDSPLHF. The variable domain in full, completed from reference TRBV2 and TRBJ1-6, reads EPEVTQTPSHQVTQMGQEVILRCVPISNHLYFYWYRQILGQKVEFLVSFYNNEISEKSEIFDDQFSVERPDGSNFTLKIRSTKLEDSAMYFCASSVQGDDSPLHFGNGTRLTVT.

In DNA, the CDR3 is TGTGCCAGCAGCTTGACTCCACACAATGAGCAGTTCTTC. The encoded protein is CASSLTPHNEQFF. V usage is TRBV11-2 and J usage is TRBJ2-1; D call uncertain. V was shortened by 3 bases and J by 5 bases, with 8 bases between the two germline ends. CDR1 is SGHAT, CDR2 FQNNGV, per germline. The CDR3 runs 13 residues.

The chain combines TRBV3-1 (or the pseudogene TRBV3-2) with TRBJ2-7; TRBD2 aligns across 8 bases. The CDR3 is 15 amino acids. Looked up from germline, CDR1 is LGHDT and CDR2 is YNNKEL (reference sequence). With V trimmed by 1 base and J by 2 bases, 4 bases remained unmatched. DNA of the CDR3: TGTGCCAGCAGCCAAGGATTAGCGGGAACCTACGAGCAGTACTTC. Its protein is CASSQGLAGTYEQYF.

In DNA form, the CDR3 reads TGTGCCAGCAGCCCAGACCCAGGGTACGGAAACACCATATATTTT. Amino acid sequence: CASSPDPGYGNTIYF. This chain connects TRBV7-3 to TRBJ1-3; tentative D call: TRBD1 (5 bases). CDR1 and CDR2 from the germline V gene are SGHTA and FQGTGA. The CDR3 totals 15 residues. The germline V and J ends were trimmed by 5 bases and 4 bases, with 15 bases remaining between them.

This chain joins TRBV6-1 and TRBJ2-1, with TRBD2 identical over 7 bases. The CDR3 is 15 residues long. J lost 13 bases, V lost 3 bases, and 15 bases had no gene match. Germline CDR1 is MNHNS and CDR2 is SASEGT. The CDR3 is CASSDGSGLGGLQFF. CDR3 sequence (DNA): TGTGCCAGCAGTGACGGGAGCGGCCTGGGAGGGTTACAGTTCTTC.

The chain employs TRBV6-5 and TRBJ1-1; 7 bases align to TRBD1. V shed 2 bases, J shed 6 bases, and the junction held 6 bases outside the gene matches. The germline V gene has CDR1 MNHEY and CDR2 SVGAGI. This CDR3 has 14 amino acids. The CDR3 reads CASSYRDRRAEAFF. CDR3 in DNA: TGTGCCAGCAGTTACCGGGACAGAAGGGCTGAAGCTTTCTTT.

Only one count was recorded for this clone. V gene TRBV6-5 combines with J gene TRBJ1-5; the D is unclear. The V gene's germline CDR1 is MNHEY and CDR2 SVGAGI. Deletions cut 0 bases from V and 7 bases from J, with 7 bases between. This CDR3 comprises 13 residues. CDR3 region: CASSYSAGQPQHF. In DNA, the CDR3 is TGTGCCAGCAGTTACTCGGCCGGGCAGCCCCAGCATTTT.

The chain employs TRBV7-2 and TRBJ1-6; possible D gene TRBD1, 6 bases. The germline CDR1 and CDR2 sequences are SGHTA and FQGNSA. This CDR3 has 15 amino acids. Trimming took off 5 bases at V and 9 bases at J, with 17 bases between the two ends. CDR3 coding DNA: TGTGCCAGCAGCAGGAGGGGGGGCGAAGGTTCACCCCTCCACTTT. As protein: CASSRRGGEGSPLHF.

The chain recombines TRBV6-5 with TRBJ1-2, with D possibly matching TRBD1 (6 bases). CDR1 is MNHEY and CDR2 is SVGAGI in the germline V gene. Trimming shortened V by 0 bases and J by 7 bases, and 18 bases separated the two germline ends. The CDR3 sequence is 16 residues long. The CDR3 is CASSYSPGTTRGGYTF. CDR3 in DNA: TGTGCCAGCAGTTACTCGCCGGGGACAACAAGAGGTGGCTACACCTTC.

This rearrangement joins TRBV5-1 to TRBJ1-1; 9 positions match TRBD1. Losses at the gene ends were 5 bases for V and 12 bases for J; bases not matched to a gene: 11. The germline gives CDR1 SGHRS, CDR2 YFSETQ. The CDR3 covers 13 residues. This CDR3 reads CASSLGQGEATFF. The DNA for the CDR3 is TGCGCCAGCAGTCTGGGACAGGGAGAGGCAACTTTCTTT.

This chain joins TRBV18 and TRBJ1-4, with no clear D. Germline CDR1 is KGHSH and CDR2 is LQKENI. The CDR3 consists of 15 residues. V was cut by 2 bases and J by 0 bases, with 7 bases left in between. The CDR3 loop reads CASSPTGTTNEKLFF. The DNA for the CDR3 is TGTGCCAGCTCACCAACGGGCACAACTAATGAAAAACTGTTTTTT.

CDR3 in amino acids: CAGTTGTPPGELFF. DNA of the CDR3: TGTGCCGGAACTACAGGGACTCCCCCCGGGGAGCTGTTTTTT. The chain employs TRBV6-5 and TRBJ2-2, with D perhaps assigned TRBD1 or TRBD2 (6 bases each). This CDR3 is built from 14 residues. Germline CDR1 MNHEY, CDR2 SVGAGI. Trimming shortened V by 11 bases and J by 6 bases, and 19 bases separated the two germline ends.

The V call is TRBV5-1, the J call TRBJ1-4; D remains unclear. V lost 2 bases to trimming and J lost 2 bases, with 13 bases between them. There are 16 residues in the CDR3. Germline V lookup: CDR1 SGHRS, CDR2 YFSETQ. DNA for the CDR3: TGCGCCAGCAGCTTCGAGAGGGATTTCACTAATGAAAAACTGTTTTTT. Its protein is CASSFERDFTNEKLFF.

The chain couples TRBV5-6 to TRBJ1-5; 8 bases align to TRBD1. The J segment lost 9 bases and the V segment lost 3 bases, leaving 11 bases of the junction unmatched. The CDR3 sequence is 15 residues long. Per the germline V gene, CDR1 is SGHDT and CDR2 is YYEEEE. The CDR3 region is CASSSGQGPGRPQHF. The DNA of the CDR3 is TGTGCCAGCAGCTCAGGACAGGGCCCAGGTCGGCCCCAGCATTTT.

This chain uses TRBV4-2 with TRBJ2-5, with D possibly matching TRBD2 (6 bases). The V end lost 2 bases, the J end lost 4 bases, and 20 bases lay between the germline ends. The CDR3 covers 17 residues. CDR1 LGHNA and CDR2 YNFKEQ come from the germline V gene. The DNA of the CDR3 is TGTGCCAGCAGCCAATCCCTCCCGGGAGCAGCGGTAGAGACCCAGTACTTC. Translating it yields CASSQSLPGAAVETQYF.

The chain couples TRBV2 to TRBJ2-1, with a weak D call TRBD1 (6 bases). CDR1 SNHLY and CDR2 FYNNEI come from the germline V gene. V lost 6 bases and J 5 bases, leaving 17 bases between the germline ends. There are 15 residues in the CDR3. The DNA for the CDR3 is TGTGCCAGCAGCCGAGCAGGGGCTTACGACAATGAGCAGTTCTTC. This codes for CASSRAGAYDNEQFF.

The chain joins TRBV28 to TRBJ1-2, with D perhaps matching TRBD1 (6 bases). The CDR3 is made up of 15 amino acids. Trimming took 7 bases from V and 5 from J, leaving 20 bases between them. Per germline, CDR1 MDHEN and CDR2 SYDVKM. CDR3 in DNA: TGTGCCAGCAACCTATCACAGGGTAGGTGGTATGGCTACACCTTC. This gives the protein CASNLSQGRWYGYTF.

This clone was found a few times. The J gene is TRBJ2-3, the V gene TRBV6-2 or TRBV6-3, with unresolved D. The V and J ends lost 2 bases and 3 bases respectively, with 12 bases between them. This CDR3 has 15 amino acids. Per germline, CDR1 MNHEY and CDR2 SVGEGT. This CDR3 reads CASSYRSRGTDTQYF. The CDR3 nucleotides are TGTGCCAGCAGTTACCGGTCTCGAGGAACAGATACGCAGTATTTT.

This CDR3 is CASSQGRLAGYQETQYF. In DNA, the CDR3 is TGCGCCAGCAGCCAAGGTAGACTAGCGGGCTACCAAGAGACCCAGTACTTC. The gene calls are TRBV4-1 and TRBJ2-5; 10 bases line up with TRBD2. The CDR3 runs 17 residues. Trimming took 1 base from V and 0 from J; bases not matched to a gene: 5. Per the germline V gene, CDR1 is MGHRA and CDR2 is YSYEKL.

The CDR3 loop reads CASSFPTGGGNQPQHF. The CDR3, as DNA: TGTGCCAGCAGTTTCCCCACAGGGGGCGGCAATCAGCCCCAGCATTTT. The rearrangement links TRBV28 to TRBJ1-5; TRBD1 aligns across 9 bases. Trimming at V came to 3 bases and at J to 2 bases, leaving 5 bases not matched to a gene. Germline-derived CDR1 and CDR2 are MDHEN and SYDVKM. CDR3 length: 16 amino acids.

This clone came up a few times. The chain employs TRBV19 and TRBJ1-1, with no clear D. In germline, CDR1 is LNHDA, CDR2 SQIVND (reference sequence). The CDR3 is made up of 13 amino acids. V was trimmed by 4 bases and J by 1 base, leaving 7 bases between them. CDR3 sequence: CASSNWENTEAFF. CDR3 coding DNA: TGTGCCAGTAGTAACTGGGAGAACACTGAAGCTTTCTTT.

This chain connects TRBV7-8 to TRBJ1-2; 7 bases line up with TRBD1. Unmatched junction bases numbered 10, after V lost 5 bases and J lost 13 bases. This CDR3 has 12 residues. The germline V gene encodes CDR1 SGHVS and CDR2 FQNEAQ. The CDR3 sequence is CASSGGTAGSTF. The CDR3 bases are TGTGCCAGCAGCGGCGGGACAGCTGGGTCCACCTTC.

The genes are TRBV9 and TRBJ1-3; D is unclear. V was pared by 3 bases and J by 7 bases, with 14 bases between. Germline values: CDR1 SGDLS, CDR2 YYNGEE. The CDR3 runs 14 residues. The CDR3, as DNA: TGTGCCAGCAGCGGAGACCGTTCCCGCAACACCATATATTTT. It translates to CASSGDRSRNTIYF.

The rearrangement links TRBV5-1 to TRBJ1-4; D ambiguous. The V gene lost 2 bases and the J gene lost 2 bases, with 10 bases spanning the gap. CDR3 length: 15 residues. CDR1 is SGHRS and CDR2 is YFSETQ in the germline V gene. The CDR3 loop reads CASSFEGSTNEKLFF. The CDR3 DNA is TGCGCCAGCAGCTTTGAGGGAAGCACTAATGAAAAACTGTTTTTT.

The rearrangement uses TRBV2 and TRBJ2-1; no clear D. Looked up from germline, CDR1 is SNHLY and CDR2 is FYNNEI. V was shortened by 4 bases and J by 14 bases, with 15 bases between the two germline ends. There are 12 residues in the CDR3. CDR3 coding DNA: TGTGCCAGCAGTGGGTCGACTCCTCGGGAGTTCTTC. As protein: CASSGSTPREFF.

The J gene is TRBJ1-4, the V gene TRBV2, with D possibly TRBD1 on 5 matching bases. Trimming removed 3 bases at V and 8 bases at J, with 10 bases between. Germline V gene lookup returns CDR1 SNHLY and CDR2 FYNNEI. CDR3 length equals 13 residues. Written as DNA, the CDR3 is TGTGCCAGCAGTGACAGGGTTGGAGAAAAACTGTTTTTT. Residues: CASSDRVGEKLFF.

The chain joins TRBV6-2 or TRBV6-3 to TRBJ2-5; D may correspond to TRBD1 or TRBD2 (5 bases each). From germline, CDR1 is MNHEY and CDR2 SVGEGT. The length of the CDR3 is 16 residues. Trimming shortened V by 6 bases and J by 5 bases, and 22 bases separated the two germline ends. The CDR3 DNA reads as TGTGCCAGCAGCCCCCGGGGATCAGGGAAGTGGGAGACCCAGTACTTC. Translated, it gives CASSPRGSGKWETQYF.

The rearrangement joins TRBV5-1 to TRBJ1-1; D perhaps matches TRBD1 (5 bases). Per the germline V gene, CDR1 is SGHRS and CDR2 is YFSETQ. The CDR3 has 13 amino acids. Trimming cost V 4 bases and J 1 base, with 8 bases left between them. This chain's CDR3 is CASSPGQNTEAFF. As DNA, the CDR3 is TGCGCCAGCAGCCCCGGACAGAACACTGAAGCTTTCTTT.